This TCR beta chain was captured in a study of T cell changes during pregnancy in multiple sclerosis (dated 2019 in TCRdb). The study in broad terms: Changes in the T cell repertoire over the course of pregnancy were examined in this study in women with multiple sclerosis.

This clone was counted a single time. This receptor's antigen is unknown. No clone much larger than this one lies a single base away; base qualities are absent. Receptors were amplified or captured by the immunoSEQ multiplex PCR assay. Drawn from immuneACCESS, this table holds only the in-frame rearrangements with V and J called that TCRdb kept. Clones are partly lost; checked studies trace under half to an unresolved V gene and leave the rest unexplained. Present in this sample are tens of thousands of clones, 85% to 95% of which were seen just once. The leading ten clones occupy approximately 0.27% of the sample. This specimen was CD4+ T cells from peripheral blood mononuclear cells, taken in the second trimester of pregnancy. The origin of this receptor is a female donor with multiple sclerosis, enrolled in a pregnancy study.

The nucleotide sequence is TGTGCCAGCAGCTCCGACACCGGGGAGCTGTTTTTT. Its amino acids are CASSSDTGELFF. The receptor chain draws on TRBV2 and TRBJ2-2; no confident D gene assignment can be made. Taken from cysteine to phenylalanine, the CDR3 has 12 residues. Of all the DNA, just the CDR3 is kept, 36 bases in frame from base 1. CDR1 and CDR2 (SNHLY, FYNNEI) derive from the germline V gene. The V end loses 6 bases and the J end loses 3 bases, and a stretch of 5 bases separates them.